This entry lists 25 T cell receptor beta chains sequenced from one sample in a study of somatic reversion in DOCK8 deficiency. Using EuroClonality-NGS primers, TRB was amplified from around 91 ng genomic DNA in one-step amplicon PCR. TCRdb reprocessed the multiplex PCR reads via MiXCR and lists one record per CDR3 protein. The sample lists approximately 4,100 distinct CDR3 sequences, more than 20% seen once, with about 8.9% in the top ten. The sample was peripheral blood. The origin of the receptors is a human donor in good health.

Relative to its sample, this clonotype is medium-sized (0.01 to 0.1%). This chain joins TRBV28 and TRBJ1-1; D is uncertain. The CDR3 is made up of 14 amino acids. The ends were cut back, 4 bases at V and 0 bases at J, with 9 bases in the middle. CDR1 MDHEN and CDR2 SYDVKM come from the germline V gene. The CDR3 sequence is CASSSEGMNTEAFF. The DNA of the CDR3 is TGTGCCAGCAGTTCTGAGGGTATGAACACTGAAGCTTTCTTT.

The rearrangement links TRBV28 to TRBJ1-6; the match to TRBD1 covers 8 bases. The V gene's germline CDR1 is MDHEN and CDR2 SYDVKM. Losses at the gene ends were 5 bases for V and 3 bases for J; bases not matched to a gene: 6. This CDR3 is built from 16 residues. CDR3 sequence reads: CASSGPDRDYNSPLHF. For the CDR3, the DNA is TGTGCCAGCAGTGGACCGGACAGGGACTATAATTCACCCCTCCACTTT.

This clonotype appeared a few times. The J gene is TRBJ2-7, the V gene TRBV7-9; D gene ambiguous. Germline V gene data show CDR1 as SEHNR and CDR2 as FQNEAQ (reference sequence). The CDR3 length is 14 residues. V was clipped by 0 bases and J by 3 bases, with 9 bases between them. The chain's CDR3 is CASSLASGFYEQYF. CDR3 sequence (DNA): TGTGCCAGCAGCTTAGCGTCGGGTTTCTACGAGCAGTACTTC.

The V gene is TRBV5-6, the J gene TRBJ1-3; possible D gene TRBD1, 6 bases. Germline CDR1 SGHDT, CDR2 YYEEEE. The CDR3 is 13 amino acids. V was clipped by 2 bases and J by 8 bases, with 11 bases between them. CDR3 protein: CASSFGGRDTIYF. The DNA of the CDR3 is TGTGCCAGCAGCTTTGGGGGGCGTGACACCATATATTTT.

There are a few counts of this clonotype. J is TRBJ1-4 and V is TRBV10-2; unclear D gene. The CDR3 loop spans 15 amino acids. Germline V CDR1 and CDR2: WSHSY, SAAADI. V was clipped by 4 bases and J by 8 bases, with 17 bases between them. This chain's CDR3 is CASSVERAPREKLFF. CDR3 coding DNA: TGCGCCAGCAGTGTCGAAAGGGCCCCCCGGGAAAAACTGTTTTTT.

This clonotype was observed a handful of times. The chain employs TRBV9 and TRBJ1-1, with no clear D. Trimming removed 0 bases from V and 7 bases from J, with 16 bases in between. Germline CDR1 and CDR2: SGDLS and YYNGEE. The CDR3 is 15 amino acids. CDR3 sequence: CASSVGGEIGVEAFF. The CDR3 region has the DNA TGTGCCAGCAGCGTAGGTGGGGAAATCGGGGTTGAAGCTTTCTTT.

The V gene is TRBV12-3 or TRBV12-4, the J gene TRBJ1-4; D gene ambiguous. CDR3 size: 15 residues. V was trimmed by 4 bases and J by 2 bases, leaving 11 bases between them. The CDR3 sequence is CASSSGILTNEKLFF. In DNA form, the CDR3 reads TGTGCCAGCAGTTCCGGAATTCTTACTAATGAAAAACTGTTTTTT.

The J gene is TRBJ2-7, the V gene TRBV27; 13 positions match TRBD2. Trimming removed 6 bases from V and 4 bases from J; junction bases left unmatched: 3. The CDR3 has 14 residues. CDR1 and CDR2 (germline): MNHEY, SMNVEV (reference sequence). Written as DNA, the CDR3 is TGTGCCAGCAGGACTAGCGGGGGGTTTTACGAGCAGTACTTC. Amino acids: CASRTSGGFYEQYF.

This CDR3 is CASSLGAQGRNTEAFF. The CDR3 region has the DNA TGTGCCAGCAGCTTAGGAGCGCAGGGAAGGAACACTGAAGCTTTCTTT. The chain combines TRBV7-9 with TRBJ1-1; a possible D gene is TRBD1 (5 bases). Per the germline V gene, CDR1 is SEHNR and CDR2 is FQNEAQ (reference sequence). This CDR3 spans 16 amino acids. Trimming pared 1 base from V and 1 base from J, leaving 13 bases between. The full variable domain, its missing parts supplied by reference TRBV7-9 and TRBJ1-1, is DTGVSQNPRHKITKRGQNVTFRCDPISEHNRLYWYRQTLGQGPEFLTYFQNEAQLEKSRLLSDRFSAERPKGSFSTLEIQRTEQGDSAMYLCASSLGAQGRNTEAFFGQGTRLTVV.

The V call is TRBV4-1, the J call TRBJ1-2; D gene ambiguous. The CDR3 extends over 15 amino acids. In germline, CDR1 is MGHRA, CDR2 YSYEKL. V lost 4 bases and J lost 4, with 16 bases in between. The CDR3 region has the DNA TGCGCCAGCAGCCCCCGGACCGCCTTTGGCTATGGCTACACCTTC. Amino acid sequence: CASSPRTAFGYGYTF.

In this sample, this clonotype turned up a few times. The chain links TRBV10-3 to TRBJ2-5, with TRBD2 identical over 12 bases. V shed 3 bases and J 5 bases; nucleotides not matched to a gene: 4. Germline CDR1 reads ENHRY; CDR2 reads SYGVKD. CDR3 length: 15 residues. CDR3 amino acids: CAISDPGTSGETQYF. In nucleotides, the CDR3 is TGTGCCATCAGTGATCCCGGGACTAGCGGGGAGACCCAGTACTTC.

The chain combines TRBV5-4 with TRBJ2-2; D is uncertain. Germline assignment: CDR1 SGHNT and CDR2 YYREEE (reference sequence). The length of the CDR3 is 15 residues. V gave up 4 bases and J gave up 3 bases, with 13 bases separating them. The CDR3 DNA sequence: TGTGCCAGCAGCAAAAGTCGGACGGACACCGGGGAGCTGTTTTTT. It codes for CASSKSRTDTGELFF. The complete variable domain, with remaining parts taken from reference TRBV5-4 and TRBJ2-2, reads ETGVTQSPTHLIKTRGQQVTLRCSSQSGHNTVSWYQQALGQGPQFIFQYYREEENGRGNFPPRFSGLQFPNYSSELNVNALELDDSALYLCASSKSRTDTGELFFGEGSRLTVL.

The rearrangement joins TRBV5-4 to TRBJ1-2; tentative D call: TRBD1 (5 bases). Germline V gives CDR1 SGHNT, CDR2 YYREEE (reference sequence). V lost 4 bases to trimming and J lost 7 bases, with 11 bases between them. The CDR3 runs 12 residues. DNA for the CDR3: TGTGCCAGCAGCGGGGGGGGTGTTGGCTACACCTTC. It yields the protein CASSGGGVGYTF.

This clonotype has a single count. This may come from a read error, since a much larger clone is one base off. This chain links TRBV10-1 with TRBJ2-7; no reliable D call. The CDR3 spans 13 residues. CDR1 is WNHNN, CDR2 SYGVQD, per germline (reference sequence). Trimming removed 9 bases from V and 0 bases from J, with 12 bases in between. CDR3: CARHNKSSYEQYF. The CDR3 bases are TGCGCCAGACATAACAAGTCCTCCTACGAGCAGTACTTC.

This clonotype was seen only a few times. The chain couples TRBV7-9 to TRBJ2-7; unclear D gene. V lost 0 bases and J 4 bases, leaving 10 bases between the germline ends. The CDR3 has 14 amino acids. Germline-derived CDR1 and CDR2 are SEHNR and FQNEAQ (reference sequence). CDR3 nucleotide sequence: TGTGCCAGCAGCTTAGCGCAGTTTCCGTACGAGCAGTACTTC. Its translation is CASSLAQFPYEQYF.

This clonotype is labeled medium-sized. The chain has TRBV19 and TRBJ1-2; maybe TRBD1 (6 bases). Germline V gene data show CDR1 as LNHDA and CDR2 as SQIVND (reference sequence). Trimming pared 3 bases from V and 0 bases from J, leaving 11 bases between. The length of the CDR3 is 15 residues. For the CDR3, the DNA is TGTGCCAGTAGTATCGCGGGGGGCACTAACTATGGCTACACCTTC. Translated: CASSIAGGTNYGYTF.

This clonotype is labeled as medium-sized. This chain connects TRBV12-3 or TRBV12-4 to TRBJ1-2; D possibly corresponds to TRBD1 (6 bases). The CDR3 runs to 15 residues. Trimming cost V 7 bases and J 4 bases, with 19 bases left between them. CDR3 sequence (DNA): TGTGCCAGCACCAACCCTGGGACGGGGGCCTATGGCTACACCTTC. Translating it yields CASTNPGTGAYGYTF.

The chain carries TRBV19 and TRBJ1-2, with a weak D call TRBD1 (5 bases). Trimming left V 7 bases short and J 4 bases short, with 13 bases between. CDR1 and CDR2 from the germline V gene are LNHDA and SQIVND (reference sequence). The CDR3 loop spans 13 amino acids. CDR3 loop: CASTREGTYGYTF. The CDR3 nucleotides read TGTGCCAGTACCCGGGAGGGGACCTATGGCTACACCTTC.

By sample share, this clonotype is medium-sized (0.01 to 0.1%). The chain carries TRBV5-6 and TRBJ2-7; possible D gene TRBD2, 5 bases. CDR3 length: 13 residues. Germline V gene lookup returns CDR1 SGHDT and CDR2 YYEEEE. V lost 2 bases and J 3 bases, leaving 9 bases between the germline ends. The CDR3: CASSFFGVYEQYF. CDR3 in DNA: TGTGCCAGCAGCTTCTTCGGGGTCTACGAGCAGTACTTC.

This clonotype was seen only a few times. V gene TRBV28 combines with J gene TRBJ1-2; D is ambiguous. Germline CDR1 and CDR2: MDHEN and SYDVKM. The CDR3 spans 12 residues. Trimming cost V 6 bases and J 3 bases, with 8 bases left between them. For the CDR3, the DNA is TGTGCCAGCAGACAGTCATACTATGGCTACACCTTC. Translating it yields CASRQSYYGYTF.

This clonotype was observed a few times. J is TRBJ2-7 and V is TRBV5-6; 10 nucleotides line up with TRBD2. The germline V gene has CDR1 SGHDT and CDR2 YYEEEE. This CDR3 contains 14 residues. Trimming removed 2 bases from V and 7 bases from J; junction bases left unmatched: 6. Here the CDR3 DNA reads TGTGCCAGCAGCTTAAGAGCGGGGGGGCCTGAGCAGTACTTC. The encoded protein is CASSLRAGGPEQYF.

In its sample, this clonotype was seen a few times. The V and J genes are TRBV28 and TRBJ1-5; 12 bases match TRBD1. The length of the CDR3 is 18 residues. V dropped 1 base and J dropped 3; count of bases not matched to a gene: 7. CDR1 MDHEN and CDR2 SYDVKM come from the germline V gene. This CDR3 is CASSLSPGQGANNQPQHF. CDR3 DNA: TGTGCCAGCAGTTTATCTCCGGGACAGGGGGCAAACAATCAGCCCCAGCATTTT.

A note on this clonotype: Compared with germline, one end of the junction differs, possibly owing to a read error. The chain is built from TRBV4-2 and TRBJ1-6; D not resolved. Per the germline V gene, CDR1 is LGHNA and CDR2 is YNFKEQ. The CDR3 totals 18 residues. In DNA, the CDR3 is TGTGCCAGCAGCCAAGAGGGCAGCACGAGCTCCTATGATTCACCCCTCCACTTT. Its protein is CASSQEGSTSSYDSPLHF.

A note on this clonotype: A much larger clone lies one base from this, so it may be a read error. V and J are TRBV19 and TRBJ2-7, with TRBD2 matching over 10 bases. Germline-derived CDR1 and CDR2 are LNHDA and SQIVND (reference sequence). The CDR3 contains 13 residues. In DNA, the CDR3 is TGTGCCAGTAGCCTTAGCGGGGGGTACGAGCAGTGCTTC. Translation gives CASSLSGGYEQCF.

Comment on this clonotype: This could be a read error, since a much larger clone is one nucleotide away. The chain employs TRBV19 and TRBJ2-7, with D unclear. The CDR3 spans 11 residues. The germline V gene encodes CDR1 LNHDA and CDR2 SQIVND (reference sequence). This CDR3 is CASSIGAEQHF. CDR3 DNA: TGTGCCAGTAGTATAGGTGCCGAGCAGCACTTC.